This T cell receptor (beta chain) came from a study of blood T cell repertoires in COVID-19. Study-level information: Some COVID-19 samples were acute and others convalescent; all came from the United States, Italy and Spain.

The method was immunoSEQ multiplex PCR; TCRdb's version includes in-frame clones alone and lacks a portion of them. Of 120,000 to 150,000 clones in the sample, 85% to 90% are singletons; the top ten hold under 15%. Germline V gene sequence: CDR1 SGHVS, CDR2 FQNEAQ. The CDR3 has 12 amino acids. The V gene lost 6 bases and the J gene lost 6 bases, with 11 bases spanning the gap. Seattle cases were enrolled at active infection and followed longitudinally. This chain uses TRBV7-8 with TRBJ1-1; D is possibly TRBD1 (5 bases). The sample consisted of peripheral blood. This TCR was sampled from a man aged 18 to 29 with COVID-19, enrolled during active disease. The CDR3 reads CASSPGGAEAFF. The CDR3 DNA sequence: TGTGCCAGCAGTCCCGGGGGGGCTGAAGCTTTCTTT.